This T cell receptor beta chain is drawn from a study of T-cell memory formation after mild COVID-19. Study-wide results and caveats: Pre-infection memory contained some responding clones, which suggested that cross-reactive memory had joined.

TCRdb ran MiXCR on the 5' RACE reads and lists one entry per CDR3 protein. Of about 360,000 distinct CDR3 sequences in the sample, approximately 15% are singletons; the top ten hold around a fifth. This clonotype was counted a few times. As yet, its antigen is unknown. Per germline, CDR1 LGHNA and CDR2 YSLEER. The CDR3 runs to 17 residues. The V segment lost 4 bases and the J segment 1 base; nucleotides outside the gene matches: 8. The sequenced material came from PBMCs or a T cell subset sorted from them (not recorded which). This receptor was identified in a man between 18 and 35 years old who had mild COVID-19 (a few samples of this study predate the infection). Cell type and time point are not known. The chain links TRBV4-3 to TRBJ2-3, with 10 nucleotides matching TRBD2. CDR3 bases: TGCGCCAGCAGCCCCTCTAGCGGGGGATTTGGCACAGATACGCAGTATTTT. This sequence encodes CASSPSSGGFGTDTQYF.